The 19 T cell receptor beta chains reported below all come from one sample, sequenced in a study of Graves' ophthalmopathy and Graves' hyperthyroidism. As the template, RNA transcripts were used to amplify TCR beta CDR3 regions. HTBI primers served in a first-round RT-PCR, which a second-round multiplex PCR followed. TCRdb called the multiplex PCR reads again in MiXCR, with one record for every CDR3 protein. The table shows some 360,000 distinct CDR3 sequences, with about 18% occurring only once. The sample taken for sequencing was peripheral blood. The receptors were gathered from an adult woman with stable Graves' hyperthyroidism.

This clonotype has at least ten counts. The chain recombines TRBV6-5 with TRBJ2-2; D call uncertain. Germline V CDR1 and CDR2: MNHEY, SVGAGI. Trimming cost V 7 bases and J 3 bases, with 15 bases left between them. The CDR3 runs 15 residues. The CDR3 DNA follows: TGTGCCAGCATTTTGTATTCCCGGGACACCGGGGAGCTGTTTTTT. Translated, it gives CASILYSRDTGELFF.

This clonotype was counted many times. The chain links TRBV12-3 or TRBV12-4 to TRBJ1-2, with TRBD1 as a possible D gene (6 bases). With 6 bases removed from V and 4 bases from J, the gap between germline ends came to 21 bases. The CDR3 contains 16 residues. The CDR3 region has the DNA TGTGCCAGCAGGAAGGGGGGAGCCGTCAGGGTCTATGGCTACACCTTC. Translating it yields CASRKGGAVRVYGYTF.

This clonotype was recorded many times. The chain has TRBV20-1 and TRBJ2-7; 7 nucleotides align to TRBD2. Germline V gene sequence: CDR1 DFQATT, CDR2 SNEGSKA (reference sequence). V lost 3 bases, J lost 2 bases, and 16 bases stayed unmatched. This CDR3 is built from 17 residues. The CDR3 protein is CSARATGGGPKPYEQYF. CDR3 coding DNA: TGCAGTGCTAGGGCCACCGGGGGAGGGCCCAAGCCCTACGAGCAGTACTTC.

About this clonotype itself: A read error may account for a junction end that differs from germline. The chain has TRBV5-1 and TRBJ2-1; no definite D call. CDR3 size: 16 residues. The germline gives CDR1 SGHRS, CDR2 YFSETQ. The CDR3 region is CASSLAGSSSYNEKFF. For the CDR3, the DNA is TGCGCCAGCAGCTTGGCCGGCAGCAGCTCCTACAATGAGAAGTTCTTC.

This clonotype was counted a few times. The chain combines TRBV4-1 with TRBJ1-2; TRBD1 is a possible D gene (5 bases). The CDR3 has 13 residues. V was trimmed by 1 base and J by 5 bases, leaving 8 bases between them. The V gene's germline CDR1 is MGHRA and CDR2 YSYEKL. The CDR3 here is CASSQAGEYGYTF. Written as DNA, the CDR3 is TGCGCCAGCAGCCAAGCGGGGGAGTATGGCTACACCTTC.

This clonotype was detected many times. The chain carries TRBV19 and TRBJ2-7, with D perhaps being TRBD1 or TRBD2 (6 bases each). CDR3 length: 16 amino acids. V lost 5 bases and J lost 3, with 20 bases in between. CDR1 and CDR2 (germline): LNHDA, SQIVND (reference sequence). Here the CDR3 DNA reads TGTGCCAGTAGTCTCAACCCCGCGGGACATGGCTACGAGCAGTACTTC. This translates into CASSLNPAGHGYEQYF.

This clonotype has ten or more counts. The chain links TRBV12-5 to TRBJ1-1; D is possibly TRBD1 (6 bases). The germline V and J ends were trimmed by 0 bases and 4 bases, with 15 bases remaining between them. The germline CDR1 and CDR2 sequences are LGHNT and FRNRAP. There are 16 residues in the CDR3. The DNA of the CDR3 is TGTGCTAGTGGTTTGGTATTGGCAGGGGCGAGCACTGAAGCTTTCTTT. Its protein is CASGLVLAGASTEAFF. Complete variable domain (other parts from reference TRBV12-5 and TRBJ1-1): DARVTQTPRHKVTEMGQEVTMRCQPILGHNTVFWYRQTMMQGLELLAYFRNRAPLDDSGMPKDRFSAEMPDATLATLKIQPSEPRDSAVYFCASGLVLAGASTEAFFGQGTRLTVV.

The sample holds a few counts of this clonotype. The V call is TRBV7-3, the J call TRBJ1-2; TRBD1 matches 9 bases. This CDR3 has 13 amino acids. J was trimmed by 8 bases and V by 5 bases; bases with no gene match: 6. CDR1 is SGHTA, CDR2 FQGTGA, per germline. The DNA for the CDR3 is TGTGCCAGCAGCCAGCGGACAGGGGAGGGCTACACCTTC. It is translated as CASSQRTGEGYTF.

V is TRBV28 and J is TRBJ2-2, with 9 nucleotides matching TRBD2. Per the germline V gene, CDR1 is MDHEN and CDR2 is SYDVKM. V was pared by 5 bases and J by 7 bases, with 17 bases of the junction left unmatched. CDR3 length: 18 residues. This chain's CDR3 is CASSEGGASGVYGGELFF. The CDR3 DNA reads TGTGCCAGCAGTGAAGGTGGGGCTAGCGGGGTTTACGGCGGGGAGCTGTTTTTT.

This clonotype was seen at least ten times. DNA for the CDR3: TGTGCCAGCAGCCGGGACCAACCCTACGAGCAGTACTTC. Protein: CASSRDQPYEQYF. The V and J genes are TRBV13 and TRBJ2-7; the D gene could be TRBD1 or TRBD2 (5 bases each). Germline-derived CDR1 and CDR2 are PRHDT and FYEKMQ (reference sequence). With 5 bases removed from V and 2 bases from J, the gap between germline ends came to 10 bases. The CDR3 covers 13 residues.

The sample holds many counts of this clonotype. This chain connects TRBV12-3 or TRBV12-4 to TRBJ2-2; D gene ambiguous. V lost 5 bases to trimming and J lost 2 bases, with 6 bases between them. This CDR3 is 13 amino acids long. DNA for the CDR3: TGTGCCAGCAGTCCCCCCAACACCGGGGAGCTGTTTTTT. Residues: CASSPPNTGELFF.

This clonotype was seen repeatedly, ten times or more. The chain combines TRBV28 with TRBJ2-2, with 8 bases aligning to TRBD2. Per the germline V gene, CDR1 is MDHEN and CDR2 is SYDVKM. CDR3 length: 18 amino acids. V dropped 1 base and J dropped 4; count of bases not matched to a gene: 11. The CDR3, as DNA: TGTGCCAGCAGTTTATTTTCGGGGGGGACTAGTGGCACCGGGGAGCTGTTTTTT. It specifies CASSLFSGGTSGTGELFF.

The chain couples TRBV6-5 to TRBJ2-7; 11 bases align to TRBD1. The CDR3 has 15 amino acids. Germline V gene lookup returns CDR1 MNHEY and CDR2 SVGAGI. Losses at the gene ends were 4 bases for V and 2 bases for J; bases not matched to a gene: 4. The CDR3 DNA sequence: TGTGCCAGCAGTTTCGGACAGGGGGCAACCTACGAGCAGTACTTC. Its protein is CASSFGQGATYEQYF.

This clonotype was counted at least ten times. The chain joins TRBV4-1 to TRBJ2-5; 9 nucleotides agree with TRBD2. The junction had 22 bases not matched to a gene; V was cut back by 4 bases and J by 7 bases. The CDR3 is 19 amino acids. CDR1 is MGHRA, CDR2 YSYEKL, per germline. This chain's CDR3 is CASSPTTMSVAGAGGTQYF. DNA for the CDR3: TGCGCCAGCAGCCCTACGACAATGTCCGTAGCGGGAGCCGGGGGGACCCAGTACTTC.

V is TRBV6-5 and J is TRBJ1-1, with D maybe TRBD1 (6 bases). Trimming took off 2 bases at V and 1 base at J, with 11 bases between the two ends. Per the germline V gene, CDR1 is MNHEY and CDR2 is SVGAGI. The CDR3 is made up of 15 amino acids. The CDR3 sequence: CASSYQRGKNTEAFF. The CDR3 DNA sequence: TGTGCCAGCAGTTACCAGAGGGGGAAGAACACTGAAGCTTTCTTT.

This clonotype was counted ten times or more. This chain uses TRBV2 with TRBJ2-7; 7 bases agree with TRBD2. Germline CDR1 reads SNHLY; CDR2 reads FYNNEI. V shed 1 base, J shed 3 bases, and the junction held 6 bases outside the gene matches. This CDR3 spans 15 amino acids. CDR3 loop: CASSEGGGRVYEQYF. CDR3 in DNA: TGTGCCAGCAGTGAAGGCGGCGGGAGAGTCTACGAGCAGTACTTC. Together with reference TRBV2 and TRBJ2-7, the CDR3 gives the full variable domain: EPEVTQTPSHQVTQMGQEVILRCVPISNHLYFYWYRQILGQKVEFLVSFYNNEISEKSEIFDDQFSVERPDGSNFTLKIRSTKLEDSAMYFCASSEGGGRVYEQYFGPGTRLTVT.

Here the CDR3 reads CASSQLGQSTGELFF. The CDR3, as DNA: TGCGCCAGCAGCCAGTTGGGACAGTCCACCGGGGAGCTGTTTTTT. The chain joins TRBV4-1 to TRBJ2-2; 7 bases are a match to TRBD1. The CDR3 consists of 15 residues. V shed 3 bases and J 4 bases; nucleotides not matched to a gene: 5. The V gene's germline CDR1 is MGHRA and CDR2 YSYEKL.

This clonotype was recorded many times. The chain has TRBV9 and TRBJ2-2; 7 positions agree with TRBD2. From germline, CDR1 is SGDLS and CDR2 YYNGEE. Trimming at V came to 4 bases and at J to 5 bases, leaving 8 bases not matched to a gene. There are 15 residues in the CDR3. CDR3 region: CASSRMMGGTGELFF. CDR3 nucleotide sequence: TGTGCCAGCAGCAGGATGATGGGGGGGACCGGGGAGCTGTTTTTT.

This clonotype was observed at least ten times. This chain joins TRBV28 and TRBJ1-5; the match to TRBD1 covers 8 bases. The V gene's germline CDR1 is MDHEN and CDR2 SYDVKM. J was trimmed by 5 bases and V by 3 bases; bases with no gene match: 9. This CDR3 region has 16 residues. CDR3 residues: CASSLFSGGNYQPQHF. As DNA, the CDR3 is TGTGCCAGCAGTTTGTTCTCAGGGGGCAATTATCAGCCCCAGCATTTT.